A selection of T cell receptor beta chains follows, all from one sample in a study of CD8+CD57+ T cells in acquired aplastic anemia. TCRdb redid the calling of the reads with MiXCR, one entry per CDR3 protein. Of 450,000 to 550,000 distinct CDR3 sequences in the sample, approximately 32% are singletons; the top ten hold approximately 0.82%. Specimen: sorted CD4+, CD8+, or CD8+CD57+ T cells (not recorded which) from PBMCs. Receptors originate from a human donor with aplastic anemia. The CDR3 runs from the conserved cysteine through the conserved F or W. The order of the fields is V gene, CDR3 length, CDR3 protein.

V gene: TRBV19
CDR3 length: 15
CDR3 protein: CASTIQGGTDYEQYF

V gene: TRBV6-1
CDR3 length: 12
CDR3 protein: CASNEGAYGYTF

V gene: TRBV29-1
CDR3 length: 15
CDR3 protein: CSVGDRAGGTYGYTF

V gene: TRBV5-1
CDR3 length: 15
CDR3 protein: CASSLGLADTGELFF

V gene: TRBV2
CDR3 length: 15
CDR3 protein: CASTERGVGYNEQFF

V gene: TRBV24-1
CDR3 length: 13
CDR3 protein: CATRLAGGVEQFF

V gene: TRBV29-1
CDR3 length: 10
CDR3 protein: CSLPDGGYTF

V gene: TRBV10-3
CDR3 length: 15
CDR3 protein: CATSEGVLRSNEQFF

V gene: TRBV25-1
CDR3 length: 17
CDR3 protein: CASSQPARTGVNTEAFF

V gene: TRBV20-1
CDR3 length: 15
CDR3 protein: CSAKTPGTANTEAFF

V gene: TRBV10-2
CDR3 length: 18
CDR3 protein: CASSERVAGDLAKNIQYF

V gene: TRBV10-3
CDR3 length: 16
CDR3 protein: CASSPVAGGPTDTQYF

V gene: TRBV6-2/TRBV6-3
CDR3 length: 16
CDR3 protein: CASSYSKVARNSPLHF

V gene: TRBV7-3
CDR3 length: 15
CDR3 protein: CASSLRGLSTDTQYF

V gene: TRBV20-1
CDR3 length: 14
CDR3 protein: CSATGQGQNNEQFF

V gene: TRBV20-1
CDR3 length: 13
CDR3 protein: CSARTGNQETQYF

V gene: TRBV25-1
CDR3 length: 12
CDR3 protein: CASSEGGTRVHF

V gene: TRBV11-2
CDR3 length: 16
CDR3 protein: CASSSIRDPRGYGYTF

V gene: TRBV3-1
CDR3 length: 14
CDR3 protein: CASSPSAGGNTIYF

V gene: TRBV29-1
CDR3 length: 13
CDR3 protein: CSVADRGNQPQHF

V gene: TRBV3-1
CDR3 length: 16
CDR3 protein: CASSQGQGAKMQPQHF

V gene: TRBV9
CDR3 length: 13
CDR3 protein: CASSVLPAHEQFF

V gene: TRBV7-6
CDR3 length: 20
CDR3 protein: CASSLEWINPRDSGANVLTF

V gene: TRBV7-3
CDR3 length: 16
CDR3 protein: CASSPLLAGGDETQYF

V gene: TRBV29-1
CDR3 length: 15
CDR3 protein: CSALGGGLGTDTQYF

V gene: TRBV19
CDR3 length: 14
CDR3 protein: CASSKYTGGYEQYF

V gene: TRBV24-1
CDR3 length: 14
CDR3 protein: CATSVTGDNSPLHF

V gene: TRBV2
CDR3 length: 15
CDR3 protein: CASSVLNRGATEAFF

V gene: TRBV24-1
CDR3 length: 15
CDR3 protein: CATSDLDRVGYGYTF

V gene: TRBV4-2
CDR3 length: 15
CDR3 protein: CASSQEETSSYEQYF

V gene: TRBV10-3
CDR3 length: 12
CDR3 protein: CAISEAYEKLFF

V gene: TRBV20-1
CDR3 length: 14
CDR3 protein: CSARDIGGSQPQHF

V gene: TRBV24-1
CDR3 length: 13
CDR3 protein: CATAQGGAYEQYF

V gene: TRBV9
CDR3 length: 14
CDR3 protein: CASSPRDRTGELFF

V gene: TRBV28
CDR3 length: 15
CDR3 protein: CASSFYVGQGHGYTF

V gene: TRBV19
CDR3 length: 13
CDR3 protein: CASSMSPSYEQYF

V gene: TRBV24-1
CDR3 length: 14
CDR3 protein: CATRAPGIQDGYTF

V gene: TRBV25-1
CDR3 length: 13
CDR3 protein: CASSESRRDEQYF

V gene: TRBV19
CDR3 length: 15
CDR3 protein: CASSTGTGPPYEQYF

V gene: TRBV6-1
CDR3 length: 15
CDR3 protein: CASSLAGTGEETQYF

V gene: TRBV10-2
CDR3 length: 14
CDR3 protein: CASSTGLSYNEQFF